One sample yielded the 26 T cell receptor beta chains listed below, sequenced in a study of control samples from healthy donors and cancer patients (dated by TCRdb to 2020 to 2021). Libraries were prepared through the immunoSEQ multiplex PCR assay. TCRdb stores this immuneACCESS table with in-frame sequences only. Part of the clones is absent; in the studies checked, under half of the shortfall reflects unresolved V genes, and no reason is known for the rest. The sample table contains about 130,000 clones; only one count was recorded for over 75% of them. Roughly 3.1% of the sample rests with the top ten. The sequenced sample consisted of blood. The receptors come from a man over 45 in good health.

This chain connects TRBV5-4 to TRBJ1-4; D gene ambiguous. The CDR3 extends over 14 amino acids. CDR1 and CDR2 (germline): SGHNT, YYREEE (reference sequence). Trimming took 4 bases from V and 8 from J, leaving 15 bases between them. The CDR3 is CASSPGLEKEKLFF. DNA of the CDR3: TGTGCCAGCAGCCCAGGTCTGGAGAAGGAAAAACTGTTTTTT.

Written as DNA, the CDR3 is TGTGCCAGCAGCTCATATGGGACGGTGAACACTGAAGCTTTCTTT. This sequence encodes CASSSYGTVNTEAFF. The V gene is TRBV7-2, the J gene TRBJ1-1; D is perhaps TRBD1 (5 bases). V dropped 4 bases and J dropped 0 bases, with 12 bases sitting between them. In germline, CDR1 is SGHTA, CDR2 FQGNSA. This CDR3 spans 15 amino acids.

This clone appeared a single time. The chain links TRBV12-3 or TRBV12-4 to TRBJ1-2; D gene uncertain. The CDR3 contains 13 residues. V was cut by 1 base and J by 0 bases, with 3 bases left in between. For the CDR3, the DNA is TGTGCCAGCAGTTTAGAAGCTAACTATGGCTACACCTTC. Its translation: CASSLEANYGYTF.

The J gene is TRBJ2-6, the V gene TRBV5-4; tentatively, D is TRBD2 (5 bases). Germline lookup yields CDR1 SGHNT and CDR2 YYREEE (reference sequence). V was shortened by 4 bases and J by 0 bases, with 11 bases between the two germline ends. CDR3 length: 16 residues. The CDR3 loop reads CASSPQTNSGANVLTF. CDR3 nucleotide sequence: TGTGCCAGCAGCCCTCAGACTAACTCTGGGGCCAACGTCCTGACTTTC.

The gene calls are TRBV5-6 and TRBJ2-1, with TRBD1 identical over 9 bases. This CDR3 has 15 amino acids. After removal of 4 bases from V and 6 bases from J, the junction contained 8 bases not matched to a gene. Looked up from germline, CDR1 is SGHDT and CDR2 is YYEEEE. The CDR3 bases are TGTGCCAGCAGCCCCGGGGGACAGGGTCTCAATGAGCAGTTCTTC. Its protein product is CASSPGGQGLNEQFF.

The chain recombines TRBV6-5 with TRBJ1-1, with D tentatively TRBD1 (6 bases). V shed 7 bases and J shed 8 bases, with 17 bases lying between them. The V gene's germline CDR1 is MNHEY and CDR2 SVGAGI. This CDR3 region has 13 residues. This CDR3 reads CASIERGLPEAFF. CDR3 sequence (DNA): TGTGCCAGCATAGAGAGGGGGTTGCCAGAAGCTTTCTTT.

The chain couples TRBV18 to TRBJ1-1; 8 bases fit TRBD1. This CDR3 spans 15 amino acids. Losses at the gene ends were 8 bases for V and 2 bases for J; bases not matched to a gene: 10. Germline V lookup: CDR1 KGHSH, CDR2 LQKENI. The CDR3 sequence is CASAAGQALNTEAFF. CDR3 nucleotides: TGTGCCAGCGCGGCGGGACAGGCCCTAAACACTGAAGCTTTCTTT.

This clone was found once. The V gene is TRBV9, the J gene TRBJ2-5; D uncertain. Germline V gene sequence: CDR1 SGDLS, CDR2 YYNGEE. The CDR3 has 14 amino acids. V was cut by 1 base and J by 7 bases, with 14 bases left in between. The CDR3 DNA reads TGTGCCAGCAGCGTATCCTCACAAGGCTCGACCCAGTACTTC. This codes for CASSVSSQGSTQYF.

This clone occurred once. The chain joins TRBV13 to TRBJ2-1; D perhaps matches TRBD2 (6 bases). The CDR3 is 15 amino acids. Trimming shortened V by 6 bases and J by 0 bases, and 12 bases separated the two germline ends. The germline CDR1 and CDR2 sequences are PRHDT and FYEKMQ (reference sequence). CDR3 DNA sequence: TGTGCCAGCAGTTTACGGGGGTCCTCCTACAATGAGCAGTTCTTC. It encodes CASSLRGSSYNEQFF. Variable domain in full (rest from reference TRBV13 and TRBJ2-1): AAGVIQSPRHLIKEKRETATLKCYPIPRHDTVYWYQQGPGQDPQFLISFYEKMQSDKGSIPDRFSAQQFSDYHSELNMSSLELGDSALYFCASSLRGSSYNEQFFGPGTRLTVL.

This sequence joins TRBV12-3 or TRBV12-4 and TRBJ1-2, with 7 bases aligning to TRBD1. The V and J ends lost 5 bases and 11 bases, in that order; junction bases with no gene match: 8. This CDR3 is 12 amino acids long. CDR3: CASSESTGQYTF. The DNA for the CDR3 is TGTGCCAGCAGTGAATCGACAGGGCAGTACACCTTC.

This rearrangement joins TRBV9 to TRBJ2-7, with a tentative D call TRBD2 (6 bases). Germline V gene lookup returns CDR1 SGDLS and CDR2 YYNGEE. The V end was cut by 0 bases, the J end by 2 bases, with 9 bases between. The CDR3 is made up of 14 amino acids. The CDR3 here is CASSVGGETYEQYF. CDR3 nucleotide sequence: TGTGCCAGCAGCGTAGGGGGGGAGACCTACGAGCAGTACTTC.

The chain couples TRBV19 to TRBJ1-2, with no clear D. Deletions cut 5 bases from V and 8 bases from J, with 12 bases between. Germline lookup yields CDR1 LNHDA and CDR2 SQIVND (reference sequence). This CDR3 is 12 amino acids long. The CDR3 DNA reads as TGTGCCAGTAGTCTTTGGCCCTGGGGCTACACCTTC. This translates into CASSLWPWGYTF.

V and J are TRBV27 and TRBJ2-1, with 7 bases aligning to TRBD2. V lost 4 bases to trimming and J lost 0 bases; unmatched junction nucleotides: 3. The CDR3 totals 15 residues. CDR1 and CDR2 (germline): MNHEY, SMNVEV (reference sequence). CDR3 region: CASSSPGGSYNEQFF. The CDR3 DNA is TGTGCCAGCAGTTCTCCGGGGGGCTCCTACAATGAGCAGTTCTTC.

The J gene is TRBJ1-2, the V gene TRBV30; 7 bases match TRBD1. V lost 4 bases to trimming and J lost 4 bases; unmatched junction nucleotides: 6. This CDR3 comprises 13 residues. Germline CDR1 and CDR2: GTSNPN and SVGIG (reference sequence). The CDR3 loop reads CAWTSGQAYGYTF. DNA of the CDR3: TGTGCCTGGACCTCCGGACAGGCCTATGGCTACACCTTC.

On this clone itself: An end of the junction does not agree with germline; a read error may underlie this. The rearrangement links TRBV7-2 to TRBJ1-2; tentative D call: TRBD1 (5 bases). This CDR3 is 11 amino acids long. Per germline, CDR1 SGHTA and CDR2 FQGNSA. The CDR3, as DNA: TGTGCCAGCAGCTTAGATACGACAGCCTCCTTC. This encodes CASSLDTTASF.

CDR3 in amino acids: CASSISGTPDQRSNQPQHF. CDR3 bases: TGTGCCAGTAGTATATCCGGGACCCCGGACCAAAGGAGCAATCAGCCCCAGCATTTT. The rearrangement joins TRBV19 to TRBJ1-5, with a possible D match to TRBD1 (5 bases). This CDR3 has 19 residues. Trimming took off 2 bases at V and 1 base at J, with 21 bases between the two ends. CDR1 and CDR2 (germline): LNHDA, SQIVND (reference sequence).

V is TRBV10-3 and J is TRBJ2-7; the D is unclear. V was shortened by 0 bases and J by 3 bases, with 3 bases between the two germline ends. CDR3 length: 12 residues. In germline, CDR1 is ENHRY, CDR2 SYGVKD. CDR3 DNA: TGTGCCATCAGTGAGTCGGGCTACGAGCAGTACTTC. The encoded protein is CAISESGYEQYF.

The chain is built from TRBV6-5 and TRBJ2-4; 10 nucleotides agree with TRBD1. The ends lost 0 bases at V and 8 bases at J; junction bases unmatched: 7. CDR3 size: 16 residues. From germline, CDR1 is MNHEY and CDR2 SVGAGI. In DNA, the CDR3 is TGTGCCAGCAGTTACTCAGGGGACAGGGGTAGGGACATTCAGTACTTC. It yields the protein CASSYSGDRGRDIQYF.

This clone was seen only a few times. V and J are TRBV7-8 and TRBJ1-1; D remains unclear. The CDR3 sequence is 13 residues long. Looked up from germline, CDR1 is SGHVS and CDR2 is FQNEAQ. Deletions cut 1 base from V and 8 bases from J, with 11 bases between. The CDR3 bases are TGTGCCAGCAGCTTAGTACGGGAGACAGAAGCTTTCTTT. Translated, it gives CASSLVRETEAFF.

This clone appeared once. In DNA form, the CDR3 reads TGTGCCAGCAGCCTCAAAGACAGGGGATACTCTGGAAACACCATATATTTT. Its protein is CASSLKDRGYSGNTIYF. V gene TRBV9 combines with J gene TRBJ1-3, with 8 bases identical to TRBD1. CDR3 size: 17 residues. From germline, CDR1 is SGDLS and CDR2 YYNGEE. Trimming took 4 bases from V and 0 from J; bases not matched to a gene: 9.

The chain couples TRBV2 to TRBJ1-3; 8 nucleotides match TRBD1. CDR3 length: 14 amino acids. The V segment lost 6 bases and the J segment 5 bases; nucleotides outside the gene matches: 6. Germline CDR1 is SNHLY and CDR2 is FYNNEI. The CDR3 nucleotides read TGTGCCAGCAGGACAGGGGAAAAGAGAAACACCATATATTTT. It codes for CASRTGEKRNTIYF.

This chain's CDR3 is CASSPSGQGISKNIQYF. Here the CDR3 DNA reads TGTGCCAGCTCACCATCTGGGCAGGGTATATCCAAAAACATTCAGTACTTC. This chain links TRBV18 with TRBJ2-4; D may be TRBD1 (5 bases). Germline V gene data show CDR1 as KGHSH and CDR2 as LQKENI. The CDR3 is 17 residues long. Trimming removed 2 bases at V and 2 bases at J, with 16 bases between.

This chain connects TRBV25-1 to TRBJ2-7; D is possibly TRBD1 (6 bases). The V gene's germline CDR1 is MGHDK and CDR2 SYGVNS. This CDR3 is 12 amino acids long. V gave up 6 bases and J gave up 2 bases, with 8 bases separating them. The CDR3 nucleotides are TGTGCCAGCAGCCGGGACACCTACGAGCAGTACTTC. It specifies CASSRDTYEQYF.

This chain links TRBV4-2 with TRBJ2-2, with 10 bases aligning to TRBD2. J lost 3 bases, V lost 0 bases, and 13 bases had no gene match. The CDR3 runs 20 residues. Germline loops: CDR1 LGHNA, CDR2 YNFKEQ. CDR3 sequence (DNA): TGTGCCAGCAGCCAAGATTCCCTAGCGGGGGCCCTTTTCTACACCGGGGAGCTGTTTTTT. It is translated as CASSQDSLAGALFYTGELFF.

There are a few counts of this clone. The chain uses TRBV2 and TRBJ1-5, with 9 bases matching TRBD1. The CDR3 runs 13 residues. The J segment lost 1 base and the V segment lost 8 bases, leaving 0 bases of the junction unmatched. Germline V lookup: CDR1 SNHLY, CDR2 FYNNEI. The CDR3 sequence is CASDRGSNQPQHF. The CDR3 DNA sequence: TGTGCCAGCGACAGGGGGAGCAATCAGCCCCAGCATTTT. Using reference TRBV2 and TRBJ1-5 for the parts outside the CDR3, the full variable domain is EPEVTQTPSHQVTQMGQEVILRCVPISNHLYFYWYRQILGQKVEFLVSFYNNEISEKSEIFDDQFSVERPDGSNFTLKIRSTKLEDSAMYFCASDRGSNQPQHFGDGTRLSIL.

This rearrangement joins TRBV19 to TRBJ2-1, with D perhaps matching TRBD1 or TRBD2 (5 bases each). V was shortened by 5 bases and J by 4 bases, with 12 bases between the two germline ends. Germline CDR1 LNHDA, CDR2 SQIVND (reference sequence). The CDR3 consists of 14 residues. The CDR3 reads CASSLGVAYNEQFF. The CDR3 DNA is TGTGCCAGTAGTTTGGGGGTCGCGTACAATGAGCAGTTCTTC.